These T cell receptor beta chains were read from a single sample in a study of blood T cell repertoires in COVID-19. Clones were sequenced by immunoSEQ multiplex PCR, and TCRdb holds only the in-frame ones, with some missing. Here the sample spans roughly 280,000 clones, 88% being singletons. The sequenced sample was peripheral blood. Receptors were obtained from a woman under 40 with COVID-19, enrolled during active disease. Both conserved end residues are part of each CDR3. A D gene is named only where the DNA matches it firmly. Size values are once, few and many counts, or a class for expanded clones, and some rows have none.

V gene	D gene	J gene	clone size	CDR3 protein	CDR3 DNA
TRBV27	TRBD2	TRBJ2-1	NA	CASSLLEIAGVPSNEQFF	TGTGCCAGCAGCTTGTTAGAAATAGCGGGAGTACCCTCAAATGAGCAGTTCTTC
TRBV2	NA	TRBJ1-5	once	CATLPGRGNQPQHF	TGTGCCACCCTACCTGGTAGGGGGAATCAGCCCCAGCATTTT
TRBV4-1	NA	TRBJ1-5	NA	CASSHPTSGSQPQHF	TGCGCCAGCAGCCATCCTACCTCGGGTAGTCAGCCCCAGCATTTT
TRBV30	NA	TRBJ1-2	NA	CAQRQVGDYGYTF	TGTGCCCAAAGACAGGTGGGGGACTATGGCTACACCTTC
TRBV2	NA	TRBJ2-7	NA	CASSVGGPSYEQYF	TGTGCCAGCAGTGTCGGGGGACCCTCCTACGAGCAGTACTTC
TRBV20-1	NA	TRBJ2-5	NA	CSASPYRARVQETQYF	TGCAGTGCTAGTCCCTACCGCGCCAGGGTTCAGGAGACCCAGTACTTC
TRBV28	NA	TRBJ1-1	NA	CATADGGENTEAFF	TGTGCCACCGCCGATGGAGGGGAGAACACTGAAGCTTTCTTT
TRBV29-1	NA	TRBJ2-3	NA	CSVLEGAGGTDTQYF	TGCAGCGTCCTCGAGGGAGCGGGTGGCACAGATACGCAGTATTTT
TRBV3-1/TRBV3-2	TRBD2	TRBJ2-7	NA	CASSQQGGQLSYEQYF	TGTGCCAGCAGCCAACAGGGAGGGCAGCTGTCCTACGAGCAGTACTTC
TRBV28	NA	TRBJ1-3	NA	CASRPDAASGNTIYF	TGTGCCAGCAGACCTGACGCGGCCTCTGGAAACACCATATATTTT
TRBV6-5	NA	TRBJ2-7	NA	CASSYARGSYEQYF	TGTGCCAGCAGTTACGCTCGCGGCTCCTACGAGCAGTACTTC
TRBV11-2	NA	TRBJ2-2	NA	CASSFGAGVTGELFF	TGTGCCAGCAGCTTCGGGGCAGGGGTGACCGGGGAGCTGTTTTTT
TRBV10-3	TRBD1	TRBJ2-2	NA	CAISATGGWAGELFF	TGTGCCATCAGCGCGACAGGGGGCTGGGCCGGGGAGCTGTTTTTT
TRBV3-1/TRBV3-2	TRBD2	TRBJ2-5	NA	CASSDLAGGPKTQYF	TGTGCCAGCAGCGATCTAGCGGGAGGGCCGAAGACCCAGTACTTC
TRBV4-2	TRBD2	TRBJ2-7	NA	CASSQVLAGAYEQYF	TGTGCCAGCAGCCAAGTCTTAGCGGGAGCTTACGAGCAGTACTTC
TRBV30	NA	TRBJ2-5	NA	CAWSTRGAETQYF	TGTGCCTGGAGTACCAGGGGTGCCGAGACCCAGTACTTC
TRBV29-1	TRBD2	TRBJ2-7	NA	CSVSAGVGAGAYEQYF	TGCAGCGTTTCCGCCGGGGTAGGAGCGGGGGCCTACGAGCAGTACTTC
TRBV28	NA	TRBJ2-2	NA	CASSFHRDGYPGELFF	TGTGCCAGCAGTTTTCACAGGGATGGGTACCCCGGGGAGCTGTTTTTT
TRBV14	TRBD2	TRBJ2-5	NA	CASSPLLAGGGETQYF	TGTGCCAGCAGCCCGCTCCTAGCGGGAGGGGGAGAGACCCAGTACTTC
TRBV7-2	NA	TRBJ2-7	NA	CASSLETRTYEQYF	TGTGCCAGCAGCTTAGAGACCAGGACTTACGAGCAGTACTTC
TRBV6-1	NA	TRBJ1-6	NA	CASSEARGNHSPLHF	TGTGCCAGCAGTGAAGCGAGGGGGAATCATTCACCCCTCCACTTT
TRBV4-1	NA	TRBJ2-1	NA	CASSQDLSPYNEQFF	TGCGCCAGCAGCCAAGATCTGAGTCCGTACAATGAGCAGTTCTTC
TRBV15	TRBD1	TRBJ1-6	NA	CATSRDQGQGDSPLHF	TGTGCCACCAGCAGAGATCAAGGACAGGGGGATTCACCCCTCCACTTT
TRBV27	NA	TRBJ2-7	NA	CASSSHGYEQYF	TGTGCCAGCAGTTCTCACGGCTACGAGCAGTACTTC
TRBV4-3	TRBD1	TRBJ2-3	NA	CASSQTGTVGPDTQYF	TGCGCCAGCAGCCAAACCGGGACAGTAGGGCCAGATACGCAGTATTTT
TRBV7-2	TRBD2	TRBJ2-3	once	CASSLALLAGGGYGTDTQYF	TGTGCCAGCAGCTTAGCTCTCCTAGCGGGAGGAGGTTATGGCACAGATACGCAGTATTTT
TRBV28	NA	TRBJ2-1	NA	CASSPSSSYNEQFF	TGTGCCAGCAGCCCTTCTAGCTCCTACAATGAGCAGTTCTTC
TRBV7-3	TRBD1	TRBJ2-7	NA	CASSQGTGGDYEQYF	TGTGCCAGCAGCCAAGGGACAGGGGGGGACTACGAGCAGTACTTC
TRBV14	TRBD1	TRBJ1-1	once	CASSYTGGTEAFF	TGTGCCAGCAGCTATACAGGGGGAACTGAAGCTTTCTTT
TRBV4-1	NA	TRBJ2-7	once	CASSPEGGEPYEQYF	TGCGCCAGCAGCCCAGAAGGGGGGGAACCCTACGAGCAGTACTTC
TRBV7-9	TRBD2	TRBJ2-7	NA	CASSGPGIWTSGSYEQYF	TGTGCCAGCAGCGGACCGGGAATTTGGACTAGCGGCTCCTACGAGCAGTACTTC
TRBV6-1	NA	TRBJ1-2	NA	CATTPTRDATGGYTF	TGTGCCACTACCCCTACACGGGATGCGACGGGGGGCTACACCTTC
TRBV11-3	TRBD1	TRBJ1-1	NA	CASSPGQITNTEAFF	TGTGCCAGCAGCCCGGGACAGATAACGAACACTGAAGCTTTCTTT
TRBV16	TRBD1	TRBJ1-2	NA	CASTTDREEHGYTF	TGTGCCAGCACCACAGACAGGGAAGAGCATGGCTACACCTTC
TRBV27	TRBD2	TRBJ2-3	NA	CASSPWTSGITDTQYF	TGTGCCAGCAGTCCGTGGACTAGCGGGATCACAGATACGCAGTATTTT
TRBV7-2	TRBD2	TRBJ2-3	NA	CASSLGTSGRRQYF	TGTGCCAGCAGCTTAGGGACTAGCGGGAGACGGCAGTATTTT
TRBV10-3	NA	TRBJ1-1	NA	CAIKKAGETAEAFF	TGTGCCATCAAAAAAGCAGGGGAGACGGCTGAAGCTTTCTTT
TRBV6-1	TRBD1	TRBJ1-6	NA	CASSERTGSNSPLHF	TGTGCCAGCAGTGAGAGGACAGGGTCAAATTCACCCCTCCACTTT
TRBV20-1	TRBD1	TRBJ1-5	NA	CSASPRLGTEYNQPQHF	TGCAGTGCTAGTCCCCGACTGGGGACAGAGTACAATCAGCCCCAGCATTTT
TRBV4-2	TRBD1	TRBJ2-5	NA	CASSQDLSTGGQETQYF	TGTGCCAGCAGCCAAGATCTCTCGACAGGGGGCCAAGAGACCCAGTACTTC
TRBV2	TRBD2	TRBJ2-1	NA	CASHERETDGEQFF	TGTGCCAGCCACGAGCGGGAGACCGACGGGGAGCAGTTCTTC
TRBV7-6	NA	TRBJ2-7	NA	CASSLSAAGGTYEQYF	TGTGCCAGCAGCTTAAGCGCCGCCGGGGGTACCTACGAGCAGTACTTC
TRBV5-1	NA	TRBJ2-3	NA	CASRFLLTPSTDTQYF	TGCGCCAGCAGATTTCTCCTGACACCCAGCACAGATACGCAGTATTTT
TRBV12-3/TRBV12-4	NA	TRBJ2-7	NA	CASSRTQGYEQYF	TGTGCCAGCAGTAGAACACAGGGTTACGAGCAGTACTTC
TRBV4-1	TRBD1	TRBJ1-6	once	CASSKRTGASYNSPLHF	TGCGCCAGCAGCAAAAGGACAGGGGCATCCTATAATTCACCCCTCCACTTT
TRBV10-2	TRBD2	TRBJ2-7	NA	CASRASGSYEQYF	TGCGCCAGCAGGGCTAGCGGTTCCTACGAGCAGTACTTC
TRBV10-1	NA	TRBJ1-1	NA	CASSDGRVAFF	TGCGCCAGCAGTGATGGCAGGGTTGCTTTCTTT